A single sample is the source of the 13 T cell receptor beta chains below, sequenced in a study of blood T cell repertoires in COVID-19. TCRdb's copy holds only in-frame clones and misses some; the assay was immunoSEQ multiplex PCR. The repertoire holds around 360,000 clones, with around 87% as singletons. Source material: peripheral blood. Source of these receptors: a woman aged 25-40 years with COVID-19, enrolled during active disease.

A single count supports this clone. Other nucleotide sequences from this sample produce the same CDR3. V is TRBV28 and J is TRBJ2-2; D gene ambiguous. The CDR3 extends over 13 amino acids. From germline, CDR1 is MDHEN and CDR2 SYDVKM. The V gene lost 5 bases and the J gene lost 3 bases, with 7 bases spanning the gap. The chain's CDR3 is CASSPPDTGELFF. CDR3 bases: TGTGCCAGCAGTCCCCCGGACACCGGGGAGCTGTTTTTT.

This clone occurred once. V usage is TRBV9 and J usage is TRBJ1-4; D perhaps matches TRBD1 (5 bases). This CDR3 contains 15 residues. Germline V gene sequence: CDR1 SGDLS, CDR2 YYNGEE. V was shortened by 4 bases and J by 5 bases, with 15 bases between the two germline ends. The CDR3 here is CASSPLGAENEKLFF. CDR3 DNA: TGTGCCAGCAGCCCCTTAGGGGCAGAGAATGAAAAACTGTTTTTT.

V gene TRBV28 combines with J gene TRBJ2-7; tentatively, D is TRBD1 (6 bases). The CDR3 runs to 14 residues. Per the germline V gene, CDR1 is MDHEN and CDR2 is SYDVKM. V lost 8 bases to trimming and J lost 0 bases, with 14 bases between them. The CDR3 region has the DNA TGTGCCAGCTACAGCGGACAGCTCTCCTACGAGCAGTACTTC. Its translation is CASYSGQLSYEQYF.

This chain links TRBV25-1 with TRBJ1-6, with D unresolved. Germline loops: CDR1 MGHDK, CDR2 SYGVNS. Trimming cost V 0 bases and J 5 bases, with 5 bases left between them. There are 14 residues in the CDR3. The DNA for the CDR3 is TGTGCCAGCAGTGAATACAGGAATAATTCACCCCTCCACTTT. Translated: CASSEYRNNSPLHF.

This clone was seen a single time. This CDR3 is CASSSRQGLGYTF. Written as DNA, the CDR3 is TGTGCCAGCAGCTCTAGACAGGGCCTTGGCTACACCTTC. V gene TRBV7-2 combines with J gene TRBJ1-2, with TRBD1 identical over 7 bases. CDR3 length: 13 amino acids. The J segment lost 7 bases and the V segment lost 4 bases, leaving 6 bases of the junction unmatched. Germline CDR1 is SGHTA and CDR2 is FQGNSA.

This clone was picked up one time. This chain joins TRBV28 and TRBJ1-5; tentative D call: TRBD1 (5 bases). The CDR3 has 13 amino acids. Germline loops: CDR1 MDHEN, CDR2 SYDVKM. The V and J ends lost 6 bases and 2 bases respectively, with 8 bases between them. The CDR3 DNA sequence: TGTGCCAGCAGCGCGGGGGGCAATCAGCCCCAGCATTTT. Translating gives CASSAGGNQPQHF.

This chain joins TRBV7-8 and TRBJ1-2; 8 positions match TRBD1. The junction had 21 bases not matched to a gene; V was cut back by 5 bases and J by 10 bases. The CDR3 extends over 17 amino acids. Germline V gene lookup returns CDR1 SGHVS and CDR2 FQNEAQ. Here the CDR3 DNA reads TGTGCCAGCAGCCCCTTTGGCCGGGGGACAGGAGGAAAATCCTACACCTTC. It specifies CASSPFGRGTGGKSYTF.

V usage is TRBV10-3 and J usage is TRBJ2-1; 7 bases fit TRBD2. The CDR3 totals 13 residues. In germline, CDR1 is ENHRY, CDR2 SYGVKD. The V segment lost 6 bases and the J segment 8 bases; nucleotides outside the gene matches: 7. The DNA of the CDR3 is TGTGCCATCAGAGCGGGGTCCTGGGATGAGCAGTTCTTC. Translated: CAIRAGSWDEQFF.

This chain joins TRBV24-1 and TRBJ2-2; TRBD2 matches 10 bases. The CDR3 covers 14 residues. Germline lookup yields CDR1 KGHDR and CDR2 SFDVKD. Trimming cost V 9 bases and J 3 bases; bases outside gene matches: 3. CDR3 sequence: CATALAGDTGELFF. CDR3 nucleotide sequence: TGTGCCACCGCTCTAGCGGGAGACACCGGGGAGCTGTTTTTT.

The J gene is TRBJ2-7, the V gene TRBV2; TRBD2 agrees at 12 bases. The CDR3 is 16 amino acids. Germline CDR1 is SNHLY and CDR2 is FYNNEI. V gave up 4 bases and J gave up 0 bases; unmatched junction bases: 4. The CDR3 DNA reads TGTGCCAGCAGTGGCCTAGCGGGAGGGCTCTCCTACGAGCAGTACTTC. Protein: CASSGLAGGLSYEQYF.

This clone was seen only once. The J gene is TRBJ2-7, the V gene TRBV2; 8 bases agree with TRBD2. V lost 5 bases to trimming and J lost 4 bases; unmatched junction nucleotides: 7. The CDR3 extends over 14 amino acids. CDR1 and CDR2 (germline): SNHLY, FYNNEI. This CDR3 is CASSPPAGVYEQYF. Here the CDR3 DNA reads TGTGCCAGCAGTCCCCCAGCGGGAGTATACGAGCAGTACTTC.

The chain has TRBV6-5 and TRBJ2-7, with D maybe TRBD2 (5 bases). The CDR3 is 14 amino acids. V was trimmed by 6 bases and J by 6 bases, leaving 18 bases between them. Per germline, CDR1 MNHEY and CDR2 SVGAGI. The CDR3 protein is CASRGRGPPGEQYF. The DNA of the CDR3 is TGTGCCAGCAGGGGGAGAGGTCCCCCAGGCGAGCAGTACTTC.

V is TRBV18 and J is TRBJ1-3; D gene unclear. The CDR3 runs to 14 residues. V lost 0 bases, J lost 2 bases, and 5 bases lay in between. The germline V gene encodes CDR1 KGHSH and CDR2 LQKENI. The CDR3 sequence is CASSPPTTGNTIYF. The CDR3 bases are TGTGCCAGCTCACCACCGACAACTGGAAACACCATATATTTT.